This T cell receptor (beta chain) was profiled in a study of HIV-infected patients and healthy controls. Germline V gene lookup returns CDR1 MNHEY and CDR2 SVGEGT. Trimming cost V 2 bases and J 6 bases, with 10 bases left between them. The CDR3 is 13 amino acids. The repertoire came from unfractionated whole blood and reflected all unsorted peripheral T cells. Reverse transcription used approximately 500 ng RNA and constant-region primers for alpha and beta. Each of the alpha and beta chains got its own library through chain-specific third strand synthesis with indices. One primer pair amplified all rearrangements per chain; each cDNA got molecular barcodes. A 5' RACE adapter with a random hexamer and the SP2 primer site was joined to cDNA. MiXCR was run by TCRdb on the 5' RACE reads, yielding one entry per CDR3 protein. The sample shows 15,000 or so distinct CDR3 sequences, around 9.2% of them seen only once.

By its share, this clonotype is medium-sized. Antigen unknown. General study results and limits: Slight age and sex differences between study cohorts did not explain the diversity differences. Healthy control repertoires had roughly threefold more distinct CDR3s than untreated HIV+ repertoires, and higher Shannon diversity.

The V gene is TRBV6-2 or TRBV6-3, the J gene TRBJ1-2; D not certain. This sequence was found in an adult in good health. The sequencing sample was made of blood. The CDR3 DNA sequence: TGTGCCAGCAGTTACGGCGGGTCCAATGGCTACACCTTC. Amino acids: CASSYGGSNGYTF.